The source of this T cell receptor beta chain is a study of shared clonotypes between healthy human individuals. At the level of the study: The plates for each donor numbered three CD4 naive, three CD4 memory, two CD8 naive and one CD8 memory. Findings of the study overall: Relative to clonotypes present in all four donors, those not shared had lower generation probabilities. Clonotype sharing across a few donors was observed for around 5% of naive CD4 clonotypes.

J lost 8 bases, V lost 2 bases, and 8 bases had no gene match. There are 15 residues in the CDR3. The V gene's germline CDR1 is SGHTA and CDR2 FQGNSA. Assay used: immunoSEQ multiplex PCR; TCRdb lists only in-frame clones, some missing. The sample contains about 2 million clones, over 85% of which appear only once. This clone is a singleton in its sample. Antigen specificity is unknown. Sequenced sample: naive CD4+ T cells sorted from blood. Subset noted: CD45RA+ positively selected. V is TRBV7-2 and J is TRBJ1-2; 10 bases map to TRBD1. This clonotype was obtained from a young man in good health. The CDR3 is CASSLQPGDRGGYTF. The DNA for the CDR3 is TGTGCCAGCAGCTTACAGCCCGGGGACAGGGGCGGCTACACCTTC.